Sequencing of this T cell receptor (beta chain) was carried out in a study of T-cell reconstitution after alpha-beta-depleted transplantation in children. Study-wide results and caveats: Certain patients had high TCRbeta diversity at day 60, and it came from recipient T cells and thymic progenitors that survived.

Germline V gene data show CDR1 as LGHNA and CDR2 as YNFKEQ. Germline trimming cut 1 base from V and 1 base from J; bases unmatched to any gene: 4. This CDR3 is 16 amino acids long. Only a few counts were recorded for this clonotype. Its antigen is undetermined. Using unique molecular identifiers, the investigators prepared the TCRbeta library. MiXCR, run by TCRdb on the PCR reads, gives a single entry per CDR3 protein. This table has approximately 980,000 distinct CDR3 sequences, roughly 29% appearing once. This chain uses TRBV4-2 with TRBJ2-5; TRBD2 aligns across 9 bases. The source of this sequence is a boy in the first two years of life who had a stem cell transplant for SCID, so the T cells may come from the graft donor. This sample comprised PBMCs, mostly from graft donor cells, obtained 360 days after TCRalphabeta/CD19-depleted stem cell transplant. The CDR3 here is CASSQVEAGGQETQYF. In DNA form, the CDR3 reads TGTGCCAGCAGCCAAGTTGAAGCGGGGGGCCAAGAGACCCAGTACTTC.